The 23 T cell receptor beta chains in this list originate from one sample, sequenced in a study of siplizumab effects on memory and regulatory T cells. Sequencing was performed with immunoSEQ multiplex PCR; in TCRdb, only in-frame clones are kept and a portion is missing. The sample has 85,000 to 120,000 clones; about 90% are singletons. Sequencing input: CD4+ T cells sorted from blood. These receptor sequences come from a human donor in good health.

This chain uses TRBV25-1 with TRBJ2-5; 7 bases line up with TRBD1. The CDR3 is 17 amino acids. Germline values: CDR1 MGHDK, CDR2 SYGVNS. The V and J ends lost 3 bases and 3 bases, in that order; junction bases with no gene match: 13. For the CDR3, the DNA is TGTGCCAGCAGTGACCCCATCTTAACAGGGGTAGAAGAGACCCAGTACTTC. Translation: CASSDPILTGVEETQYF.

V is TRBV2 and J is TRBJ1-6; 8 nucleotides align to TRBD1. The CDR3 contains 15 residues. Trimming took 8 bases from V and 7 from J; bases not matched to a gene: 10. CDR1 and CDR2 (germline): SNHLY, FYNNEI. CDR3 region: CASGGQAAANSPLHF. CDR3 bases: TGTGCCAGCGGGGGACAGGCCGCTGCAAATTCACCCCTCCACTTT. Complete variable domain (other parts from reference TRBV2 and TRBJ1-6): EPEVTQTPSHQVTQMGQEVILRCVPISNHLYFYWYRQILGQKVEFLVSFYNNEISEKSEIFDDQFSVERPDGSNFTLKIRSTKLEDSAMYFCASGGQAAANSPLHFGNGTRLTVT.

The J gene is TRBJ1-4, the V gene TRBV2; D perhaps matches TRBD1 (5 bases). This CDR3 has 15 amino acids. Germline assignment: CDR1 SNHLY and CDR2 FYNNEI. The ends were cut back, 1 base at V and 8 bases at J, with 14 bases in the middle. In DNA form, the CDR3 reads TGTGCCAGCAGTGAAGGGGTTGGGGCTGGGGAAAAACTGTTTTTT. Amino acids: CASSEGVGAGEKLFF.

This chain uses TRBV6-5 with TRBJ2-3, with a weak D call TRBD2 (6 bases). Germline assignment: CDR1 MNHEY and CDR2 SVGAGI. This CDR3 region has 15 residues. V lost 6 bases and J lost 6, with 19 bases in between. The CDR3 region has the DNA TGTGCCAGCAGCGATAAAACCGGGAGAAGTGATACGCAGTATTTT. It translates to CASSDKTGRSDTQYF.

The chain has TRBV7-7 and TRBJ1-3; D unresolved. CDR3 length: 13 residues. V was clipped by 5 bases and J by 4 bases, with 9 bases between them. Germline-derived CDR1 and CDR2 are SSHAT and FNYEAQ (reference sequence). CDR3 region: CASSPFGGNTIYF. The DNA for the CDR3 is TGTGCCAGCAGCCCCTTCGGCGGAAACACCATATATTTT. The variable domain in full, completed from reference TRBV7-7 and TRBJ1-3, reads GAGVSQSPRYKVTKRGQDVTLRCDPISSHATLYWYQQALGQGPEFLTYFNYEAQPDKSGLPSDRFSAERPEGSISTLTIQRTEQRDSAMYRCASSPFGGNTIYFGEGSWLTVV.

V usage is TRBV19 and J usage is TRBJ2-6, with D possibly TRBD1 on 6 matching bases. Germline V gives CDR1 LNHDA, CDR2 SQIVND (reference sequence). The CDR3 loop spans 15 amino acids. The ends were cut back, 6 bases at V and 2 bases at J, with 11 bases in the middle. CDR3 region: CASRERGTGANVLTF. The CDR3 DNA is TGTGCCAGTAGGGAAAGGGGGACTGGGGCCAACGTCCTGACTTTC.

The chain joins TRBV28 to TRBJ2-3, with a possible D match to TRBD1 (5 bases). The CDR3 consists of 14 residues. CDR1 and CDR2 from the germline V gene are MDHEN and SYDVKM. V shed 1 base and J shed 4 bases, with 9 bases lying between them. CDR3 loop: CASSLLGAADTQYF. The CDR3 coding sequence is TGTGCCAGCAGTTTATTAGGGGCGGCAGATACGCAGTATTTT.

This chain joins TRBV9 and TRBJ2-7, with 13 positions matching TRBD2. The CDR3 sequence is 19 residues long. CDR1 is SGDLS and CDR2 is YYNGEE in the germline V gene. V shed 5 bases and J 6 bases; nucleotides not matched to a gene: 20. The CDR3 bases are TGTGCCAGCAGTCAGAAAGGATCCGGGACTAGCGGGGCCCCCGGCGAGCAGTACTTC. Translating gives CASSQKGSGTSGAPGEQYF.

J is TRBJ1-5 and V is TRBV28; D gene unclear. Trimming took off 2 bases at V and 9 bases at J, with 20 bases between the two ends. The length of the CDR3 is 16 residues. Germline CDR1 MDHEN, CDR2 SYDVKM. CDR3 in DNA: TGTGCCAGCAGTTTACCGGGCCGTGAACCCCTTCGGCCCCAGCATTTT. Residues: CASSLPGREPLRPQHF.

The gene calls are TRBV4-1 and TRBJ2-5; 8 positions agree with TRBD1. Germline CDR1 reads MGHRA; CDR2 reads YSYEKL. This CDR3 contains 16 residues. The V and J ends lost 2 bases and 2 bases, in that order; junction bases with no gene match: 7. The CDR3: CASSQRTGRGQETQYF. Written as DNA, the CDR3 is TGCGCCAGCAGCCAACGGACAGGGCGTGGACAAGAGACCCAGTACTTC.

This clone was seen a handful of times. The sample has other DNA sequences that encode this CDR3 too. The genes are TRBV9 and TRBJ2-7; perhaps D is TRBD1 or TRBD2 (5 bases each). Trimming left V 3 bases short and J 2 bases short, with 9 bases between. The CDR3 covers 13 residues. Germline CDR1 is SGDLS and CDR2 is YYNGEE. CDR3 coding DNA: TGTGCCAGCAGCGGGCAGGGAGCCTACGAGCAGTACTTC. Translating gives CASSGQGAYEQYF.

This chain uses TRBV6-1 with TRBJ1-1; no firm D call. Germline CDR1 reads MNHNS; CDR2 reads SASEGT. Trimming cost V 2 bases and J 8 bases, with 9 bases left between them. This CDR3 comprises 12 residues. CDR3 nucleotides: TGTGCCAGCAGTGAATCTGGCACCGAAGCTTTCTTT. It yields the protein CASSESGTEAFF.

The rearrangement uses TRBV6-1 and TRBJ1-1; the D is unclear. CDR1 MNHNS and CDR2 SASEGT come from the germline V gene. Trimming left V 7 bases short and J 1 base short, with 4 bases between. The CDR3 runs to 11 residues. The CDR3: CASKGNTEAFF. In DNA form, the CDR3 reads TGTGCCAGCAAAGGGAACACTGAAGCTTTCTTT.

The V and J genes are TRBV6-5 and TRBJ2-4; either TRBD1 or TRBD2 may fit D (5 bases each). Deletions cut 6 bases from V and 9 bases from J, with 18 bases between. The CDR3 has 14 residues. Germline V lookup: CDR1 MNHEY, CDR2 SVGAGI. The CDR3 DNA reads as TGTGCCAGCAGGGGACGGTTTTTTTGGGGCATTCAGTACTTC. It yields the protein CASRGRFFWGIQYF.

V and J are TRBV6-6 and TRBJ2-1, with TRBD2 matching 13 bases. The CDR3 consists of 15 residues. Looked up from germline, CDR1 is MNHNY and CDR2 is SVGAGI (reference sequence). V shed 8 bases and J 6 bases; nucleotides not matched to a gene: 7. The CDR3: CASVLGTSGANEQFF. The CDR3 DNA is TGTGCCAGCGTTCTGGGGACTAGCGGGGCCAATGAGCAGTTCTTC.

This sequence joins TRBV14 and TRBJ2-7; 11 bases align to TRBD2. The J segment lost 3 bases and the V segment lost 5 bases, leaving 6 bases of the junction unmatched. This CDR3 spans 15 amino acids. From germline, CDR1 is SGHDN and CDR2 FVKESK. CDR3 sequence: CASSLRLAGNYEQYF. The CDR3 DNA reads TGTGCCAGCAGCTTACGACTAGCGGGGAACTACGAGCAGTACTTC.

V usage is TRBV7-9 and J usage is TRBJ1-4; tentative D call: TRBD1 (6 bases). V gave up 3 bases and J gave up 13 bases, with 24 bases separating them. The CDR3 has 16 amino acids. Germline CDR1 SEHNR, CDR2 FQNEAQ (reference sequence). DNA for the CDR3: TGTGCCAGCAGCTTGGAGGGGTCCGGGGGGCCGTTCAGACTGTTTTTT. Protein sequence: CASSLEGSGGPFRLFF. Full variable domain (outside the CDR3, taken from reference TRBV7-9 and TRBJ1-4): DTGVSQNPRHKITKRGQNVTFRCDPISEHNRLYWYRQTLGQGPEFLTYFQNEAQLEKSRLLSDRFSAERPKGSFSTLEIQRTEQGDSAMYLCASSLEGSGGPFRLFFGSGTQLSVL.

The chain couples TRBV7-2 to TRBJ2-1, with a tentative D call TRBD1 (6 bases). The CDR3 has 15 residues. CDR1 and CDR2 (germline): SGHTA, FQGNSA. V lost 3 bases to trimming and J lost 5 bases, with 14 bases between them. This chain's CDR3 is CASSFGQGIDNEQFF. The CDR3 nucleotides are TGTGCCAGCAGCTTCGGGCAGGGGATCGACAATGAGCAGTTCTTC.

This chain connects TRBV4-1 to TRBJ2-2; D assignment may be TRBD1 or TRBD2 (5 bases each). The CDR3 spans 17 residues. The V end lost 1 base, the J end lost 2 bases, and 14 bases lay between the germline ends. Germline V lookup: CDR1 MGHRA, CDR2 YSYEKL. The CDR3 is CASSQVGRQINTGELFF. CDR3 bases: TGCGCCAGCAGCCAAGTGGGGAGACAGATAAACACCGGGGAGCTGTTTTTT.

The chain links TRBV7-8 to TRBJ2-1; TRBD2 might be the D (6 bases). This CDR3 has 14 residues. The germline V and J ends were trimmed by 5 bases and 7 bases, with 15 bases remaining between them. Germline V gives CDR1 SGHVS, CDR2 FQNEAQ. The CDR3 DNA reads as TGTGCCAGCAGCCCACGGGACTCAGCGAATGAGCAGTTCTTC. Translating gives CASSPRDSANEQFF.

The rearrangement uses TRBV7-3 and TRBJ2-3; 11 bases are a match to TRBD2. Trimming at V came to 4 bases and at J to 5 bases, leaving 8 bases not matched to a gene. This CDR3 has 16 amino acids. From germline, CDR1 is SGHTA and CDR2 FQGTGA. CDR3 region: CASSSTLSGRGDTQYF. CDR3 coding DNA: TGTGCCAGCAGCTCAACCCTTAGCGGGAGGGGAGATACGCAGTATTTT.

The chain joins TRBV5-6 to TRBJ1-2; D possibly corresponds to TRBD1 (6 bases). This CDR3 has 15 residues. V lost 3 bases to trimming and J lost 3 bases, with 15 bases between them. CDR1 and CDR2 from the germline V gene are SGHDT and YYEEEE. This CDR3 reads CASSSTGRRDYGYTF. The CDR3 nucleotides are TGTGCCAGCAGCTCAACAGGGAGGCGCGACTATGGCTACACCTTC.

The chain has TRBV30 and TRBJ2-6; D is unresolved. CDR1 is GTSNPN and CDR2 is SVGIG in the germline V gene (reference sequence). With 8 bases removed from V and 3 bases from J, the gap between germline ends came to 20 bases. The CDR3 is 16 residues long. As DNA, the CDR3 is TGTGCCCTGGCCCCCCAGTTATTAGGTGGGGCCAACGTCCTGACTTTC. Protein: CALAPQLLGGANVLTF.